These 17 T cell receptor beta chains were sequenced from one sample in a study of T cells in Graves' hyperthyroidism and ophthalmopathy. RNA transcripts served as the template for amplifying TCR beta CDR3 regions. A set of HTBI primers served as the primers for a first-round RT-PCR of the TCR CDR3. TCRdb reprocessed the multiplex PCR reads via MiXCR and lists one record per CDR3 protein. The sample consists of hundreds of thousands of distinct CDR3 sequences, roughly 32% of them appearing once. Sequencing used blood. All receptors derive from a woman in her thirties or forties with Graves' hyperthyroidism.

As concerns this clonotype: It may be a read error: a sequence one base away is much more abundant. J is TRBJ1-2 and V is TRBV19; D is unresolved. Germline V gene sequence: CDR1 LNHDA, CDR2 SQIVND (reference sequence). The CDR3 has 13 residues. The CDR3 DNA follows: TGTGCCAGTAGTCCCCTCGACCCCTATGGCTACGCCTTC. This translates into CASSPLDPYGYAF.

This clonotype showed up many times. V gene TRBV7-3 combines with J gene TRBJ1-2; 8 nucleotides align to TRBD1. This CDR3 region has 15 residues. CDR1 is SGHTA and CDR2 is FQGTGA in the germline V gene. Germline trimming cut 5 bases from V and 4 bases from J; bases unmatched to any gene: 9. The CDR3 reads CASSPGTGQGYGYTF. The CDR3 DNA sequence: TGTGCCAGCAGCCCGGGGACAGGTCAAGGCTATGGCTACACCTTC.

The rearrangement links TRBV20-1 to TRBJ2-7; D unresolved. The V gene lost 4 bases and the J gene lost 3 bases, with 13 bases spanning the gap. Germline V CDR1 and CDR2: DFQATT, SNEGSKA (reference sequence). The CDR3 spans 13 residues. The CDR3 here is CSANGLADYEQYF. The CDR3 DNA follows: TGCAGTGCTAATGGCTTGGCAGACTACGAGCAGTACTTC.

The sample holds one count of this clonotype. The junction and the germline gene differ at one end; a read error may be behind it. The V call is TRBV10-3, the J call TRBJ2-6; D not resolved. The CDR3 covers 15 residues. Germline V lookup: CDR1 ENHRY, CDR2 SYGVKD. The DNA of the CDR3 is TGTGCCAGCAGTCCCATGGGCTCTGGGGCCAACGTCCTGACTTTC. It codes for CASSPMGSGANVLTF.

The V gene is TRBV6-5, the J gene TRBJ2-7; TRBD1 agrees at 11 bases. Per germline, CDR1 MNHEY and CDR2 SVGAGI. The trim removed 4 bases at V and 2 bases at J, leaving 4 bases unmatched. The CDR3 is made up of 15 amino acids. CDR3 amino acids: CASSFGQGAAYEQYF. The CDR3 bases are TGTGCCAGCAGTTTTGGACAGGGGGCTGCCTACGAGCAGTACTTC.

This clonotype has only a few counts. V is TRBV3-2 and J is TRBJ1-5; the table's D call of TRBD1 was not tested on the DNA. TRBV3-2 is designated a pseudogene. This CDR3 comprises 13 residues. For the CDR3, the DNA is TGTGCCAGCAGCCCTCGGACAGGAGGGCCCCAGCATTTT. Its translation: CASSPRTGGPQHF.

The chain links TRBV13 to TRBJ2-2; D remains ambiguous. Germline V lookup: CDR1 PRHDT, CDR2 FYEKMQ (reference sequence). The CDR3 is 16 amino acids. Trimming pared 6 bases from V and 1 base from J, leaving 15 bases between. This chain's CDR3 is CASREASSQNTGELFF. DNA for the CDR3: TGTGCCAGCAGAGAGGCTAGTTCGCAGAACACCGGGGAGCTGTTTTTT. Filled out from reference TRBV13 and TRBJ2-2, the complete variable domain reads AAGVIQSPRHLIKEKRETATLKCYPIPRHDTVYWYQQGPGQDPQFLISFYEKMQSDKGSIPDRFSAQQFSDYHSELNMSSLELGDSALYFCASREASSQNTGELFFGEGSRLTVL.

This chain connects TRBV19 to TRBJ2-5; no clear D. Per germline, CDR1 LNHDA and CDR2 SQIVND (reference sequence). The CDR3 has 13 residues. With 9 bases removed from V and 2 bases from J, the gap between germline ends came to 13 bases. In DNA form, the CDR3 reads TGTGCCAGCAGCCGGTACAGACAAGAGACCCAGTACTTC. This sequence encodes CASSRYRQETQYF.

A word on this clonotype: The junction departs from the called germline gene at one end, perhaps through a read error. The rearrangement uses TRBV2 and TRBJ1-3; TRBD1 aligns across 8 bases. The CDR3 has 19 residues. Germline V lookup: CDR1 SNHLY, CDR2 FYNNEI. CDR3 loop: CASSLAPRTGRDSGNIIYF. The CDR3 bases are TGTGCCAGCAGCTTAGCCCCGAGGACAGGGAGAGACTCTGGAAACATCATATATTTT.

This clonotype appeared many times. The J gene is TRBJ1-3, the V gene TRBV12-3 or TRBV12-4; D ambiguous. V was pared by 4 bases and J by 4 bases, with 14 bases between. CDR3 size: 15 residues. The CDR3 sequence is CASSSYKSGGNTIYF. As DNA, the CDR3 is TGTGCCAGCAGTTCGTACAAATCGGGAGGAAACACCATATATTTT.

Details on this clonotype: Just one base apart from a much larger clone, this may be a read error. This sequence joins TRBV6-5 and TRBJ2-6; D uncertain. V lost 1 base and J lost 0, with 7 bases in between. There are 16 residues in the CDR3. Germline lookup yields CDR1 MNHEY and CDR2 SVGAGI. CDR3 in amino acids: CASSYFWRSGANVLTF. CDR3 bases: TGTGCCAGCAGTTACTTTTGGCGCTCTGGGGCCAACGTCCTGACTTTC.

This chain uses TRBV7-9 with TRBJ2-7; 9 bases agree with TRBD1. V trimming: 4 bases; J trimming: 5 bases; junction bases outside the gene matches: 6. Germline lookup yields CDR1 SEHNR and CDR2 FQNEAQ (reference sequence). The CDR3 has 14 amino acids. The CDR3 region has the DNA TGTGCCAGCAGCTCACAGGGACAGGGCCACGAGCAGTACTTC. As protein: CASSSQGQGHEQYF.

For this clonotype: A much larger clone differs from this one at a single base, so this may be a read error. V gene TRBV7-8 combines with J gene TRBJ1-1; maybe TRBD1 (6 bases). Trimming cost V 5 bases and J 4 bases, with 23 bases left between them. CDR3 length: 17 residues. Germline-derived CDR1 and CDR2 are SGHVS and FQNEAQ. CDR3 protein: CASSTPARDTVSTEAFF. Here the CDR3 DNA reads TGTGCCAGCAGCACCCCGGCCCGGGACACCGTGAGCACTGAAGCTTTCTTT. Supplemented by reference TRBV7-8 and TRBJ1-1, the full variable domain reads GAGVSQSPRYKVAKRGQDVALRCDPISGHVSLFWYQQALGQGPEFLTYFQNEAQLDKSGLPSDRFFAERPEGSVSTLKIQRTQQEDSAVYLCASSTPARDTVSTEAFFGQGTRLTVV.

This clonotype has more than one count but fewer than ten. J is TRBJ1-4 and V is TRBV10-3; TRBD1 aligns across 8 bases. The germline V gene encodes CDR1 ENHRY and CDR2 SYGVKD. This CDR3 region has 16 residues. J gave up 8 bases and V 2 bases, and 10 bases lay outside the gene matches. The CDR3 is CAISEKVDREHEKLFF. CDR3 nucleotide sequence: TGTGCCATCAGTGAGAAAGTGGACAGGGAGCACGAAAAACTGTTTTTT.

J is TRBJ1-6 and V is TRBV12-3 or TRBV12-4; D is perhaps TRBD1 (6 bases). The V end lost 6 bases, the J end lost 4 bases, and 13 bases lay between the germline ends. The CDR3 consists of 15 residues. In nucleotides, the CDR3 is TGTGCCAGCAGCAGGACAGACGAGTATAATTCACCCCTCCACTTT. Its translation: CASSRTDEYNSPLHF.

In this sample, this clonotype turned up many times. The chain is built from TRBV2 and TRBJ1-2, with D perhaps TRBD1 (5 bases). With 7 bases removed from V and 3 bases from J, the gap between germline ends came to 15 bases. The CDR3 spans 14 residues. CDR1 and CDR2 from the germline V gene are SNHLY and FYNNEI. The CDR3 DNA reads TGTGCCAGCAAAGCCGGGGCGCGGTACTATGGCTACACCTTC. This sequence encodes CASKAGARYYGYTF.

The rearrangement joins TRBV6-1 to TRBJ2-7, with D tentatively TRBD1 (6 bases). The V end was cut by 8 bases, the J end by 2 bases, with 16 bases between. Germline V gene lookup returns CDR1 MNHNS and CDR2 SASEGT. The CDR3 extends over 14 amino acids. Here the CDR3 DNA reads TGTGCCAGCGAGAGACAGGACGGCACCTACGAGCAGTACTTC. Translation gives CASERQDGTYEQYF.